This T cell receptor beta chain was profiled in a study of blood T cell repertoires in COVID-19. At the level of the study: The samples span acute and convalescent COVID-19 from the United States, Italy and Spain. T cells, B-cell-depleted T cells, or PBMCs supplied cDNA or gDNA.

Original handling: From reference gene primer amplification, estimates of nucleated cell counts were derived. Profiled with immunoSEQ multiplex PCR; TCRdb holds only in-frame clones, not every one. V and J calls and clone size are as listed in that table; D and trimming were resolved from the DNA. The table includes over 100,000 clones, approximately 89% detected once. Per germline, CDR1 MDHEN and CDR2 SYDVKM. V shed 9 bases, J shed 6 bases, and the junction held 6 bases outside the gene matches. This CDR3 has 14 amino acids. The chain carries TRBV28 and TRBJ1-5, with 12 nucleotides matching TRBD1. The receptor's source is a man over 45 with acute or convalescent COVID-19. The sample comprised peripheral blood. CDR3 sequence: CASSGTGGFQPQHF. The DNA of the CDR3 is TGTGCCAGTTCCGGGACAGGGGGCTTTCAGCCCCAGCATTTT. The whole variable domain, remainder taken from reference TRBV28 and TRBJ1-5, is DVKVTQSSRYLVKRTGEKVFLECVQDMDHENMFWYRQDPGLGLRLIYFSYDVKMKEKGDIPEGYSVSREKKERFSLILESASTNQTSMYLCASSGTGGFQPQHFGDGTRLSIL.